Described below is a single T cell receptor (beta chain) sequence and its context. Its antigen remains unidentified. These data come from a study of T cell responses to AZD1222 COVID-19 vaccine. General observations from the study: Vaccination with two AZD1222 doses was followed by a rise in Spike-specific TCR breadth and depth.

Sequencing was performed with immunoSEQ multiplex PCR; in TCRdb, only in-frame clones are kept and a portion is missing. The data show around 99,000 clones, about 89% seen once. Deletions cut 2 bases from V and 5 bases from J, with 8 bases between. This CDR3 has 13 amino acids. From germline, CDR1 is MNHEY and CDR2 SVGEGT. The specimen comprised peripheral blood, sampled 28 days after the second AZD1222 dose. The chain uses TRBV6-2 or TRBV6-3 and TRBJ2-3; no firm D call. The sequence came from an adult who received the AZD1222 COVID-19 vaccine. The CDR3 DNA is TGTGCCAGCAGTTACATGATGGGAGATACGCAGTATTTT. Protein product: CASSYMMGDTQYF.